This T cell receptor beta chain was captured by sequencing in a study of T-cell reconstitution after alpha-beta-depleted transplantation in children. Unique molecular identifiers were used in preparing the TCRbeta library. TCRdb re-called the PCR reads with MiXCR, one entry per CDR3 protein. The repertoire holds some 10,000 distinct CDR3 sequences, with about 15% as singletons. This clonotype is deemed medium-sized. No antigen is known for it. The V end lost 4 bases, the J end lost 5 bases, and 11 bases lay between the germline ends. This CDR3 is 13 amino acids long. Germline CDR1 and CDR2: KGHDR and SFDVKD. General study points: Expanded graft clones numbering several hundred reportedly gave rise to alpha-beta T cells about two months after transplant. Surviving recipient T cells and thymic progenitors underlay high day-60 TCRbeta diversity in some patients.

This receptor was obtained from a male patient aged 10-17 years who had a stem cell transplant for acute lymphoblastic leukemia, so the T cells may come from the graft donor. V gene TRBV24-1 combines with J gene TRBJ2-7; D might be TRBD1 (6 bases). The material sequenced was PBMCs, mostly from graft donor cells, taken 60 days after TCRalphabeta/CD19-depleted stem cell transplant. The DNA for the CDR3 is TGTGCCACCAGTGAAACAGGGTACGACGAGCAGTACTTC. Translating gives CATSETGYDEQYF.